This T cell receptor beta chain was found in a study of cytomegalovirus exposure and HLA in healthy donors. PCR used 60 Vbeta primers and 13 Jbeta primers. Sequencing was performed with immunoSEQ multiplex PCR; in TCRdb, only in-frame clones are kept and a portion is missing. The sample lists 95,000 to 150,000 clones, 80% seen once, with about 0.25% in the top ten. CDR1 is SNHLY and CDR2 is FYNNEI in the germline V gene. The ends were cut back, 3 bases at V and 8 bases at J, with 8 bases in the middle. The CDR3 length is 12 residues. This clone was counted a few times. Sequenced sample: PBMCs. This chain uses TRBV2 with TRBJ1-5; no reliable D call. This clonotype was sampled from a middle-aged man in good health and CMV-seronegative. The CDR3 loop reads CASSEAREPQHF. Here the CDR3 DNA reads TGTGCCAGCAGTGAGGCCCGTGAGCCCCAGCATTTT. The complete variable domain, with remaining parts taken from reference TRBV2 and TRBJ1-5, reads EPEVTQTPSHQVTQMGQEVILRCVPISNHLYFYWYRQILGQKVEFLVSFYNNEISEKSEIFDDQFSVERPDGSNFTLKIRSTKLEDSAMYFCASSEAREPQHFGDGTRLSIL.